These 21 T cell receptor beta chains share one sample of origin, sequenced in a study of blood T cell repertoires in COVID-19. Repertoires were generated with immunoSEQ multiplex PCR, while TCRdb's copy carries only in-frame clones and drops some. This sample yields around 150,000 clones, of which around nine tenths are seen a single time; about a tenth belongs to the top ten. The sequencing input was peripheral blood. These receptors originate from a woman aged 70-85 years with COVID-19, enrolled during active disease.

This chain joins TRBV30 and TRBJ1-6, with 9 bases that match TRBD1. There are 12 residues in the CDR3. V shed 7 bases, J shed 7 bases, and the junction held 2 bases outside the gene matches. The germline CDR1 and CDR2 sequences are GTSNPN and SVGIG (reference sequence). The CDR3 sequence: CASGTGNSPLHF. CDR3 sequence (DNA): TGTGCCTCCGGGACAGGGAATTCACCCCTCCACTTT.

Concerning this clone itself: Other DNA sequences in this sample translate to the same CDR3. V is TRBV7-2 and J is TRBJ1-1; tentatively, D is TRBD1 (6 bases). V lost 4 bases and J 0 bases, leaving 12 bases between the germline ends. The CDR3 is made up of 15 amino acids. Germline CDR1 SGHTA, CDR2 FQGNSA. CDR3 nucleotides: TGTGCCAGCAGCTCCCAGACAGGTTTGAACACTGAAGCTTTCTTT. Translated, it gives CASSSQTGLNTEAFF.

V usage is TRBV2 and J usage is TRBJ2-6; D is perhaps TRBD1 (6 bases). The V gene's germline CDR1 is SNHLY and CDR2 FYNNEI. The CDR3 covers 15 residues. V dropped 6 bases and J dropped 3 bases, with 12 bases sitting between them. The CDR3 sequence is CASSPRGSGANVLTF. DNA of the CDR3: TGTGCCAGCAGCCCCAGGGGTAGTGGGGCCAACGTCCTGACTTTC.

This clone was recorded once. The J gene is TRBJ2-7, the V gene TRBV6-1, with a possible D match to TRBD1 (5 bases). There are 14 residues in the CDR3. Germline-derived CDR1 and CDR2 are MNHNS and SASEGT. V was pared by 2 bases and J by 2 bases, with 10 bases between. The CDR3 nucleotides are TGTGCCAGCAGTGAAAATACAGGACCCTACGAGCAGTACTTC. This translates into CASSENTGPYEQYF.

The rearrangement uses TRBV28 and TRBJ2-2; 8 nucleotides line up with TRBD1. In germline, CDR1 is MDHEN, CDR2 SYDVKM. With 8 bases clipped from V and 6 bases from J, the junction kept 23 bases outside the gene matches. The CDR3 is 19 amino acids. The DNA for the CDR3 is TGTGCCAGCCTCTCAGGGGGCGTTGCGACAACCGTGCGCGCCGGGGAGCTGTTTTTT. It translates to CASLSGGVATTVRAGELFF. The full variable domain, with the rest looked up from reference TRBV28 and TRBJ2-2, is DVKVTQSSRYLVKRTGEKVFLECVQDMDHENMFWYRQDPGLGLRLIYFSYDVKMKEKGDIPEGYSVSREKKERFSLILESASTNQTSMYLCASLSGGVATTVRAGELFFGEGSRLTVL.

V is TRBV7-8 and J is TRBJ1-4, with no clear D. V was shortened by 1 base and J by 5 bases, with 11 bases between the two germline ends. The CDR3 consists of 15 residues. The germline gives CDR1 SGHVS, CDR2 FQNEAQ. The CDR3: CASSLEAGQNEKLFF. CDR3 DNA sequence: TGTGCCAGCAGCTTAGAGGCTGGGCAGAATGAAAAACTGTTTTTT.

Turning to this clone: The same CDR3 can be traced to other DNA sequences in this sample. The chain is built from TRBV5-1 and TRBJ2-7; TRBD1 might be the D (6 bases). Trimming stripped 0 bases from V and 3 bases from J, with 13 bases between. The CDR3 is 15 residues long. The germline V gene encodes CDR1 SGHRS and CDR2 YFSETQ. The CDR3 DNA sequence: TGCGCCAGCAGCTTGGCCGGCCAGGGGCTCTACGAGCAGTACTTC. Translating it yields CASSLAGQGLYEQYF. Drawing the rest from reference TRBV5-1 and TRBJ2-7, the complete variable domain is KAGVTQTPRYLIKTRGQQVTLSCSPISGHRSVSWYQQTPGQGLQFLFEYFSETQRNKGNFPGRFSGRQFSNSRSEMNVSTLELGDSALYLCASSLAGQGLYEQYFGPGTRLTVT.

This clone was seen once. This chain links TRBV2 with TRBJ2-2, with D maybe TRBD2 (6 bases). The germline gives CDR1 SNHLY, CDR2 FYNNEI. CDR3 length: 14 amino acids. V was pared by 11 bases and J by 2 bases, with 15 bases between. CDR3 sequence reads: CAGKGLLNTGELFF. In DNA form, the CDR3 reads TGTGCCGGAAAGGGACTTCTTAACACCGGGGAGCTGTTTTTT.

The chain carries TRBV15 and TRBJ2-1; D ambiguous. The CDR3 consists of 12 residues. From germline, CDR1 is LNHNV and CDR2 YYDKDF (reference sequence). Deletions cut 0 bases from V and 8 bases from J, with 5 bases between. The CDR3 reads CATSRDQYEQFF. CDR3 in DNA: TGTGCCACCAGCAGAGATCAGTATGAGCAGTTCTTC.

There are a few counts of this clone. V and J are TRBV29-1 and TRBJ1-1; tentative D call: TRBD1 (6 bases). The CDR3 runs 13 residues. The germline gives CDR1 SQVTM, CDR2 ANQGSEA. Trimming stripped 4 bases from V and 4 bases from J, with 13 bases between. In DNA, the CDR3 is TGCAGCGTTGGATCGGACAGTGGCACTGAAGCTTTCTTT. It yields the protein CSVGSDSGTEAFF.

This clone was seen only once. The chain links TRBV28 to TRBJ1-2; the D is unclear. The CDR3 has 13 amino acids. V lost 6 bases to trimming and J lost 4 bases, with 12 bases between them. CDR1 and CDR2 from the germline V gene are MDHEN and SYDVKM. The CDR3 spells CASRIPASYGYTF. For the CDR3, the DNA is TGTGCCAGCAGGATCCCCGCGTCCTATGGCTACACCTTC.

CDR3 nucleotides: TGTGCCAGCAGTTACTCGCAGGGATCAGGCGAGCAGTACTTC. Its protein product is CASSYSQGSGEQYF. The chain combines TRBV6-6 with TRBJ2-7, with D perhaps matching TRBD1 (5 bases). V lost 0 bases to trimming and J lost 6 bases, with 12 bases between them. Germline V lookup: CDR1 MNHNY, CDR2 SVGAGI (reference sequence). The CDR3 contains 14 residues.

V is TRBV6-5 and J is TRBJ1-3, with 8 bases fitting TRBD1. Germline CDR1 MNHEY, CDR2 SVGAGI. V lost 6 bases to trimming and J lost 2 bases; unmatched junction nucleotides: 6. CDR3 length: 15 amino acids. CDR3 residues: CASRSGGRAGNTIYF. The CDR3 nucleotides read TGTGCCAGCAGATCAGGGGGCAGGGCTGGAAACACCATATATTTT.

This chain joins TRBV10-3 and TRBJ1-1, with 9 bases identical to TRBD1. With V trimmed by 4 bases and J by 1 base, 7 bases remained unmatched. Germline V gene sequence: CDR1 ENHRY, CDR2 SYGVKD. The CDR3 has 16 residues. DNA for the CDR3: TGTGCCATCAGTGTGGGACAGGGAACATCGAACACTGAAGCTTTCTTT. It codes for CAISVGQGTSNTEAFF.

V usage is TRBV6-6 and J usage is TRBJ1-2; D is ambiguous. This CDR3 has 13 amino acids. Deletions cut 7 bases from V and 4 bases from J, with 13 bases between. Looked up from germline, CDR1 is MNHNY and CDR2 is SVGAGI (reference sequence). The CDR3 region has the DNA TGTGCCAGCAAGGCACCCGCGGGCTATGGCTACACCTTC. This codes for CASKAPAGYGYTF.

The rearrangement links TRBV9 to TRBJ1-1; D is ambiguous. The CDR3 loop spans 13 amino acids. The V and J ends lost 1 base and 1 base respectively, with 5 bases between them. Per the germline V gene, CDR1 is SGDLS and CDR2 is YYNGEE. The DNA of the CDR3 is TGTGCCAGCAGCGTATTAGAGAACACTGAAGCTTTCTTT. Translating gives CASSVLENTEAFF.

This chain links TRBV15 with TRBJ1-3; D perhaps matches TRBD1 (5 bases). Germline CDR1 LNHNV, CDR2 YYDKDF (reference sequence). V gave up 0 bases and J gave up 0 bases, with 15 bases separating them. The CDR3 extends over 18 amino acids. Written as DNA, the CDR3 is TGTGCCACCAGCAGAGATTTGGGACTTTCTATCTCTGGAAACACCATATATTTT. Its protein product is CATSRDLGLSISGNTIYF.

The rearrangement links TRBV15 to TRBJ1-5; D gene unclear. The CDR3 is 15 residues long. The V end was cut by 0 bases, the J end by 2 bases, with 8 bases between. CDR1 and CDR2 (germline): LNHNV, YYDKDF (reference sequence). CDR3 sequence reads: CATSRDDRGNQPQHF. The CDR3 DNA follows: TGTGCCACCAGCAGAGATGATCGGGGCAATCAGCCCCAGCATTTT.

The J gene is TRBJ1-2, the V gene TRBV5-6, with D maybe TRBD1 (6 bases). The CDR3 has 14 amino acids. Germline-derived CDR1 and CDR2 are SGHDT and YYEEEE. V was cut by 4 bases and J by 6 bases, with 16 bases left in between. CDR3 coding DNA: TGTGCCAGCAGCAAAAGTGGACAGCCAAATGGCTACACCTTC. It yields the protein CASSKSGQPNGYTF.

The CDR3 spells CASSDRGLANEKLFF. CDR3 sequence (DNA): TGTGCCAGCAGTGACAGGGGGCTGGCTAATGAAAAACTGTTTTTT. The V gene is TRBV2, the J gene TRBJ1-4, with 8 bases fitting TRBD1. Germline CDR1 is SNHLY and CDR2 is FYNNEI. The J segment lost 3 bases and the V segment lost 3 bases, leaving 3 bases of the junction unmatched. The CDR3 runs 15 residues.

This chain connects TRBV29-1 to TRBJ1-2; D remains unclear. The CDR3 is 13 residues long. V gave up 4 bases and J gave up 4 bases, with 13 bases separating them. CDR1 is SQVTM and CDR2 is ANQGSEA in the germline V gene. CDR3: CSVGGRGSYGYTF. DNA for the CDR3: TGCAGCGTTGGAGGGCGGGGTAGCTATGGCTACACCTTC.